This TCR beta chain was captured by sequencing in a study of cytotoxic CD8 clonotypes in ibrutinib-treated CLL. On the study more broadly: Response specimens were obtained following a median treatment duration of 12 months, with a range of 6 to 36. General study findings and limits: Exceeding age-matched healthy donors, baseline clonality also tracked the counts of circulating CD8+ T cells.

In regard to this clone: Its antigen is currently unknown. Compared with germline, one end of the junction differs, possibly owing to a read error.

Only in-frame clones appear in the TCRdb table, and some are missing; sequencing was by immunoSEQ multiplex PCR. The sample lists about 160,000 clones, around 80% occurring once. The CDR3 spans 14 residues. Germline CDR1 reads MNHNY; CDR2 reads SVGAGI (reference sequence). The sample was PBMCs, taken after 24 months of ibrutinib treatment. The chain employs TRBV6-6 and TRBJ2-1; D might be TRBD1 or TRBD2, each matching 5 bases. This receptor was taken from a human donor with chronic lymphocytic leukemia. CDR3 sequence reads: CASSYERGSNEQFF. CDR3 in DNA: TGTGCCAGCAGTTACGAGAGGGGAAGCAATGAGCAATTCTTC.